The sequence of this T cell receptor (beta chain) was determined in a study of shared clonotypes between healthy human individuals. The CDR3 length is 16 residues. Trimming took 3 bases from V and 0 from J; bases not matched to a gene: 4. The germline V gene has CDR1 SGHKS and CDR2 YYEKEE (reference sequence). In the naive CD8 group, cells lacked CD45RO and were positively selected for CCR7, so terminally differentiated effector memory CD45RA+ cells were left out. Generated by immunoSEQ multiplex PCR, the TCRdb table keeps only in-frame clones and is missing some. The data show approximately 600,000 clones, around 96% seen once.

The sequencing sample was made of naive CD8+ T cells sorted from blood. The genes are TRBV5-5 and TRBJ1-3; 9 positions agree with TRBD1. The origin of this receptor is a woman under 40 in good health. CDR3 DNA: TGTGCCAGCAGCTCGGGACAGGGACTCTCTGGAAACACCATATATTTT. This codes for CASSSGQGLSGNTIYF.